The 14 T cell receptor beta chains in this list originate from one sample, sequenced in a study of blood T cells in healthy people across ages. Alongside a J-beta primer mix, a sample-barcoded 5' primer served in a second PCR lasting roughly 6 to 12 cycles. A single record per CDR3 protein comes from TCRdb applying MiXCR to the 5' RACE reads. The sample holds 900,000 to 950,000 distinct CDR3 sequences, almost 30% seen once. The same sample was also used in a study of T cells of mothers and their children.

Sequenced: blood. The receptors originated from a woman between 40 and 55 years old in good health.

In the case of this clonotype: With a much larger clone just one base away, this may be a read error. V is TRBV28 and J is TRBJ2-5; no definite D call. The CDR3 length is 15 residues. Per the germline V gene, CDR1 is MDHEN and CDR2 is SYDVKM. CDR3 amino acids: CVSSLMAGYQETQYF. The CDR3 coding sequence is TGTGTCAGCAGCCTAATGGCAGGATATCAAGAGACCCAGTACTTC. The entire variable domain, with the rest obtained from reference TRBV28 and TRBJ2-5, is as follows: DVKVTQSSRYLVKRTGEKVFLECVQDMDHENMFWYRQDPGLGLRLIYFSYDVKMKEKGDIPEGYSVSREKKERFSLILESASTNQTSMYLCVSSLMAGYQETQYFGPGTRLLVL.

This clonotype was counted at least ten times. J is TRBJ2-7 and V is TRBV9, with D maybe TRBD1 (6 bases). This CDR3 comprises 14 residues. Germline assignment: CDR1 SGDLS and CDR2 YYNGEE. Trimming cost V 4 bases and J 3 bases, with 14 bases left between them. This CDR3 reads CASSPRDNIYEQYF. DNA of the CDR3: TGTGCCAGCAGCCCCCGGGACAACATCTACGAGCAGTACTTC.

Ten or more counts support this clonotype. The V gene is TRBV7-3, the J gene TRBJ2-1, with 8 bases that match TRBD1. This CDR3 is 15 amino acids long. V dropped 5 bases and J dropped 2; count of bases not matched to a gene: 5. Germline V CDR1 and CDR2: SGHTA, FQGTGA. The CDR3 spells CASSTDRGPYNEQFF. The CDR3 DNA reads as TGTGCCAGCAGCACAGACAGGGGCCCCTACAATGAGCAGTTCTTC.

This clonotype has only a few counts. The chain couples TRBV10-3 to TRBJ1-6; possible D gene TRBD1, 6 bases. V gave up 1 base and J gave up 7 bases, with 11 bases separating them. This CDR3 spans 15 amino acids. The germline V gene encodes CDR1 ENHRY and CDR2 SYGVKD. The CDR3: CAISEYEGDNSPLHF. As DNA, the CDR3 is TGTGCCATCAGTGAGTATGAGGGGGACAATTCACCCCTCCACTTT.

This clonotype was seen a few times. This chain joins TRBV15 and TRBJ1-5; D is unclear. From germline, CDR1 is LNHNV and CDR2 YYDKDF (reference sequence). CDR3 length equals 12 residues. Trimming shortened V by 0 bases and J by 7 bases, and 4 bases separated the two germline ends. The CDR3 bases are TGTGCCACCAGCAGAGATACCCAGCCCCAGCATTTT. Translation: CATSRDTQPQHF.

The chain combines TRBV4-1 with TRBJ2-3; 7 bases match TRBD1. Germline CDR1 MGHRA, CDR2 YSYEKL. The junction had 3 bases not matched to a gene; V was cut back by 5 bases and J by 4 bases. The CDR3 extends over 13 amino acids. The CDR3 DNA reads as TGCGCCAGCAGCAGGGGGCTCGCAGATACGCAGTATTTT. Residues: CASSRGLADTQYF.

V and J are TRBV20-1 and TRBJ2-4; a possible D gene is TRBD2 (6 bases). Gene TRBJ2-5 matches the end of the DNA better, so the J call may be wrong. The CDR3 is 13 amino acids. Germline lookup yields CDR1 DFQATT and CDR2 SNEGSKA (reference sequence). The CDR3 DNA is TGCAGTCCAAGGAGGGAATCCCAAGAGACCCAGTACTTC. Residues: CSPRRESQETQYF.

This clonotype was seen ten or more times. The chain combines TRBV5-1 with TRBJ2-5; 13 bases map to TRBD2. The CDR3 sequence is 16 residues long. CDR1 is SGHRS and CDR2 is YFSETQ in the germline V gene. J lost 4 bases, V lost 4 bases, and 7 bases had no gene match. The CDR3 is CASSQGLAGAGETQYF. The CDR3 nucleotides are TGCGCCAGCAGCCAAGGACTAGCGGGGGCTGGAGAGACCCAGTACTTC.

A note on this clonotype: One junction end does not reproduce the germline sequence, and a read error may be involved. V usage is TRBV5-5 and J usage is TRBJ2-5; D is undetermined. The CDR3 is made up of 18 amino acids. Germline CDR1 and CDR2: SGHKS and YYEKEE (reference sequence). The CDR3: CASSLSPAAGYQEEAQYF. The CDR3 DNA reads TGTGCCAGCAGCTTGTCCCCCGCGGCCGGATATCAGGAAGAGGCCCAGTACTTC.

This clonotype was seen more than once but under ten times. This chain joins TRBV20-1 and TRBJ2-1; tentatively, D is TRBD2 (6 bases). The germline V gene has CDR1 DFQATT and CDR2 SNEGSKA (reference sequence). This CDR3 has 17 residues. Trimming pared 0 bases from V and 8 bases from J, leaving 23 bases between. CDR3 DNA: TGCAGTGCTAGAGATCGAGTGAGCGAACTAGCTCTCGATGAGCAGTTCTTC. Translation: CSARDRVSELALDEQFF.

This clonotype was seen more than once but under ten times. The chain has TRBV7-6 and TRBJ2-3; the match to TRBD2 covers 13 bases. Germline assignment: CDR1 SGHVS and CDR2 FNYEAQ. V shed 3 bases, J shed 8 bases, and the junction held 5 bases outside the gene matches. This CDR3 is 15 amino acids long. As DNA, the CDR3 is TGTGCCAGCAGCTTTCGGACTAGCGGGGGTGGTACGCAGTATTTT. Translated, it gives CASSFRTSGGGTQYF.

This clonotype was seen more than once but under ten times. This rearrangement joins TRBV7-2 to TRBJ1-4; a weak D match, TRBD1 (6 bases). Germline CDR1 is SGHTA and CDR2 is FQGNSA. Between the trimmed V and J ends, which lost 0 bases and 8 bases, there was a span of 19 bases. The CDR3 has 17 amino acids. CDR3 sequence (DNA): TGTGCCAGCAGCTTAGCCGCAGGGGACACCCTTCGAGAAAAACTGTTTTTT. Protein product: CASSLAAGDTLREKLFF. Looking up the rest from reference TRBV7-2 and TRBJ1-4 gives the full variable domain: GAGVSQSPSNKVTEKGKDVELRCDPISGHTALYWYRQSLGQGLEFLIYFQGNSAPDKSGLPSDRFSAERTGGSVSTLTIQRTQQEDSAVYLCASSLAAGDTLREKLFFGSGTQLSVL.

A word on this clonotype: A much bigger clone sits one base away, suggesting this may be a read error. The CDR3 protein is CTSSRTGGTYEQYF. For the CDR3, the DNA is TGCACCAGCAGCCGGACAGGGGGCACCTACGAGCAGTACTTC. The chain joins TRBV5-1 to TRBJ2-7, with 11 positions matching TRBD1. The CDR3 extends over 14 amino acids. Per germline, CDR1 SGHRS and CDR2 YFSETQ.

This clonotype was recorded many times. The chain joins TRBV6-6 to TRBJ2-2; 10 bases map to TRBD1. Per germline, CDR1 MNHNY and CDR2 SVGAGI (reference sequence). The CDR3 spans 15 residues. The V and J ends lost 0 bases and 5 bases, in that order; junction bases with no gene match: 0. CDR3 in DNA: TGTGCCAGCAGTTACTCGGACAGGGGGACCGGGGAGCTGTTTTTT. Protein product: CASSYSDRGTGELFF.